These T cell receptor beta chains were read from a single sample in a study of shared clonotypes between healthy human individuals. Measured with immunoSEQ multiplex PCR; TCRdb has only the in-frame clones, and not every one. Of about 330,000 clones listed, around 87% are singletons. Sequencing input: memory CD8+ T cells sorted from blood. The receptors stem from a man between 18 and 35 years old in good health. CDR3s include the opening cysteine and the closing phenylalanine or tryptophan. A D gene is named only where the DNA matches it firmly. Expanded clones get a size class; other rows say once, few or many, or leave the size out.

j_call	cdr3_length	v_call	clone_size	d_call	cdr3_nt	cdr3_aa
TRBJ2-5	15	TRBV2	NA	NA	TGTGCCAGCAAAAATGAATTAGCGGTCCAAGAGACCCAGTACTTC	CASKNELAVQETQYF
TRBJ1-1	14	TRBV10-2	NA	TRBD1	TGCGCCAGCAGGGGACAGGGGGGATACACTGAAGCTTTCTTT	CASRGQGGYTEAFF
TRBJ1-1	14	TRBV29-1	few	TRBD1	TGCAGCGAGGACAGGGGGCCTTTTATAACTGAAGCTTTCTTT	CSEDRGPFITEAFF
TRBJ1-2	13	TRBV7-9	once	NA	TGTGCCAGCAGCTTCACCGACGGAATAGGCTACACCTTC	CASSFTDGIGYTF
TRBJ2-5	14	TRBV27	NA	NA	TGTGCCAGCAGCCATCGGGGGCGTTGGGAGACCCAGTACTTC	CASSHRGRWETQYF
TRBJ1-1	14	TRBV27	NA	NA	TGTGCCAGCAGCAGGGTGACCCTTAACACTGAAGCTTTCTTT	CASSRVTLNTEAFF
TRBJ1-6	17	TRBV4-1	NA	NA	TGCGCCAGCAGCCAAGATTGGGGGTCGGTCTATAATTCACCCCTCCACTTT	CASSQDWGSVYNSPLHF
TRBJ1-6	14	TRBV30	NA	TRBD1	TGTGCCTGGAGTACCGGGACAGGGGATTCACCCCTCCACTTT	CAWSTGTGDSPLHF
TRBJ2-7	17	TRBV10-3	NA	NA	TGTGCCATCAGTGGGGTCTTCGGGACGGTAAATTCCTACGAGCAGTACTTC	CAISGVFGTVNSYEQYF
TRBJ2-7	15	TRBV5-6	NA	NA	TGTGCCAGCACCCCCCGTGGCGGGGACCCCTACGAGCAGTACTTC	CASTPRGGDPYEQYF
TRBJ2-2	13	TRBV6-5	few	NA	TGTGCCAGCAGTTACGGCAGGCACAGGGAGCTGTTTTTT	CASSYGRHRELFF
TRBJ1-2	13	TRBV4-1	NA	NA	TGCGCCAGCAGCCAAGATTGGGGCTATGGCTACACCTTC	CASSQDWGYGYTF
TRBJ2-7	14	TRBV6-1	once	NA	TGTGCCAGCAGTTCCCTGGGGCGAGTTACCGAGCAGTACTTC	CASSSLGRVTEQYF
TRBJ2-1	13	TRBV7-9	NA	NA	TGTGCCAGCAGCTTAGAGGGGGGCAATGAGCAGTTCTTC	CASSLEGGNEQFF
TRBJ1-4	14	TRBV7-9	NA	TRBD1	TGTGCCAGCAGCGAGGGACAGGGTTACGAAAAACTGTTTTTT	CASSEGQGYEKLFF
TRBJ2-5	15	TRBV9	NA	NA	TGTGCCAGCAGCGTAGGACGGGTGGTGGACGAGACCCAGTACTTC	CASSVGRVVDETQYF
TRBJ1-2	15	TRBV7-2	NA	NA	TGTGCCAGCAGCTTCGAGTTGGGCAGTTCATATGGCTACACCTTC	CASSFELGSSYGYTF
TRBJ2-7	14	TRBV9	NA	TRBD2	TGTGCCAGCAGCCCGGGGGGTTCCCTCTACGAGCAGTACTTC	CASSPGGSLYEQYF
TRBJ2-7	17	TRBV9	once	NA	TGTGCCAGCAGCGTATTCGCGGACGGCTGGGGAGGCTACGAGCAGTACTTC	CASSVFADGWGGYEQYF
TRBJ2-5	14	TRBV27	NA	NA	TGTGCCAGCAGCCTAACCACCCAGCAAGAGACCCAGTACTTC	CASSLTTQQETQYF
TRBJ2-7	13	TRBV2	NA	NA	TGTGCCAGCAGTGAAAACCAGGCCTACGAGCAGTACTTC	CASSENQAYEQYF
TRBJ2-7	15	TRBV6-5	NA	NA	TGTGCCAGCAGTTACTCGCGAGGACAGAACTACGAGCAGTACTTC	CASSYSRGQNYEQYF